A selection of T cell receptor beta chains follows, all from one sample in a study of blood T cell repertoires in COVID-19. Assay: immunoSEQ multiplex PCR; the TCRdb copy retains only in-frame clones and omits some. The data hold some 330,000 clones, with over 75% observed a single time. Material: PBMCs or T cells enriched from blood (not recorded which). The source of these receptors is a man aged 40-55 years in a cohort exposed to, infected with or recovered from COVID-19 (not recorded which). Both conserved end residues are part of each CDR3. A D gene is named only where the DNA matches it firmly. Rows give clone size only sometimes, using once, few, many, or a class for an expanded clone.

TRBJ2-3	TRBD1	NA	TRBV19	CASSIGGTDPDTQYF	TGTGCCAGTAGTATAGGTGGGACAGACCCAGATACGCAGTATTTT
TRBJ2-3	TRBD2	NA	TRBV11-2	CASSFYSGSTDTQYF	TGTGCCAGCAGCTTCTATAGCGGGAGCACAGATACGCAGTATTTT
TRBJ2-7	NA	NA	TRBV5-1	CASSFIRDGLSYEQYF	TGCGCCAGCAGCTTTATCCGGGACGGACTATCCTACGAGCAGTACTTC
TRBJ2-4	NA	NA	TRBV5-1	CASSLAGGVENIQYF	TGCGCCAGCAGCTTGGCCGGAGGGGTGGAAAACATTCAGTACTTC
TRBJ1-2	TRBD1	once	TRBV19	CASSDQTGLYGYTF	TGTGCCAGTAGTGATCAGACAGGGTTATACGGCTACACCTTC
TRBJ1-5	NA	NA	TRBV30	CAWSRDISNQPQHF	TGTGCCTGGAGTAGGGACATTAGCAATCAGCCCCAGCATTTT
TRBJ1-5	TRBD1	NA	TRBV18	CASSPETGGNQPQHF	TGTGCCAGCTCACCAGAAACAGGGGGCAATCAGCCCCAGCATTTT
TRBJ2-1	TRBD2	NA	TRBV5-5	CASSSSGGSYNEQFF	TGTGCCAGCAGCTCCAGCGGGGGGTCCTACAATGAGCAGTTCTTC
TRBJ2-1	NA	NA	TRBV20-1	CSASPTGRYNEQFF	TGCAGTGCTAGTCCCACGGGGAGATACAATGAGCAGTTCTTC
TRBJ1-4	TRBD1	NA	TRBV27	CASTAIGTGLSEKLFF	TGTGCCAGCACCGCCATAGGGACAGGGCTTAGTGAAAAACTGTTTTTT
TRBJ1-3	NA	NA	TRBV30	CAWTLISGNTIYF	TGTGCCTGGACCCTAATCTCTGGAAACACCATATATTTT
TRBJ1-1	TRBD1	once	TRBV11-2	CASSLDNRGNTEAFF	TGTGCCAGCAGCTTAGATAACAGGGGGAACACTGAAGCTTTCTTT
TRBJ2-5	TRBD2	once	TRBV30	CAWGLAGGLKTQYF	TGTGCCTGGGGACTAGCGGGAGGATTAAAGACCCAGTACTTC
TRBJ2-7	NA	NA	TRBV2	CASSEVQGDYEQYF	TGTGCCAGCAGTGAAGTACAGGGAGACTACGAGCAGTACTTC
TRBJ1-1	NA	NA	TRBV6-5	CASKQAGMDTEAFF	TGTGCCAGCAAACAAGCGGGGATGGACACTGAAGCTTTCTTT
TRBJ2-7	NA	NA	TRBV28	CASSLPSASSYEQYF	TGTGCCAGCAGTTTACCTAGCGCGAGCTCCTACGAGCAGTACTTC
TRBJ2-2	NA	once	TRBV27	CASSFEAGELFF	TGTGCCAGCAGTTTTGAGGCCGGGGAGCTGTTTTTT
TRBJ1-1	TRBD1	NA	TRBV24-1	CATSEGTGANTEAFF	TGTGCCACCAGTGAGGGGACAGGGGCGAACACTGAAGCTTTCTTT
TRBJ2-1	TRBD1	NA	TRBV2	CASSGTGNEQFF	TGTGCCAGCAGCGGGACAGGGAATGAGCAGTTCTTC
TRBJ2-1	TRBD2	NA	TRBV5-1	CASKTTSGNYNEQFF	TGCGCCAGCAAAACGACTAGCGGAAACTACAATGAGCAGTTCTTC
TRBJ2-7	NA	NA	TRBV3-1/TRBV3-2	CASSQAPGRYEQYF	TGTGCCAGCAGCCAAGCCCCAGGCCGCTACGAGCAGTACTTC
TRBJ1-4	NA	few	TRBV5-1	CASSFRPGTGEKLFF	TGCGCCAGCAGCTTCCGACCCGGGACTGGTGAAAAACTGTTTTTT
TRBJ2-5	TRBD1	NA	TRBV3-1/TRBV3-2	CASSQDRTGAKTQYF	TGTGCCAGCAGCCAAGATCGAACAGGGGCAAAGACCCAGTACTTC
TRBJ2-5	TRBD2	few	TRBV5-1	CASSLYPSGSMETQYF	TGCGCCAGCAGCTTGTACCCTAGCGGGAGTATGGAGACCCAGTACTTC
TRBJ1-5	NA	NA	TRBV4-1	CASSQLTRNQPQHF	TGCGCCAGCAGCCAATTGACAAGGAATCAGCCCCAGCATTTT
TRBJ2-1	NA	NA	TRBV7-9	CASSLAGNNNEQFF	TGTGCCAGCAGCTTAGCTGGCAACAACAATGAGCAGTTCTTC
TRBJ2-7	NA	NA	TRBV30	CAWSVQEYEQYF	TGTGCCTGGAGTGTACAGGAGTACGAGCAGTACTTC
TRBJ2-7	TRBD2	NA	TRBV27	CASSFRSGRAPEQYF	TGTGCCAGCAGTTTCCGTAGCGGGAGGGCCCCCGAGCAGTACTTC
TRBJ1-2	NA	NA	TRBV25-1	CASGRDYGYTF	TGTGCCAGTGGTCGGGACTATGGCTACACCTTC
TRBJ2-3	TRBD2	NA	TRBV4-1	CASSQQGRAGGHDTQYF	TGCGCCAGCAGCCAACAAGGCCGGGCGGGAGGGCACGATACGCAGTATTTT
TRBJ2-5	TRBD2	once	TRBV5-4	CASSPTWGGETQYF	TGTGCCAGCAGCCCGACGTGGGGAGGGGAGACCCAGTACTTC